This T cell receptor (beta chain) was captured by sequencing in a study of shared clonotypes between healthy human individuals (dated by TCRdb to 2018 to 2020). In the study overall: Three men and two women, aged 18 to 49 years, made up the cohort. Per donor, three plates each were used for CD4 naive and CD4 memory, two for CD8 naive, and one for CD8 memory. The study deeply sequenced blood TCR repertoires of about five healthy adults to estimate repertoire size and the extent of clonotype sharing between individuals. To increase sequencing depth and limit assay-specific biases, different laboratories used diverse techniques to prepare libraries and sequence TCR repertoires. Per donor, leukapheresis produced somewhere between about 0.9 and 9 billion PBMCs. Broader findings and caveats from the paper: Sampling was limited to blood, and TCR repertoires in tissue likely differ from TCR repertoires in blood. The small number of donors limited the genetic and exposure-history diversity represented. Higher generation probabilities were observed for clonotypes shared by all four sorted-subset donors than for non-shared clonotypes. Incomplete sequencing was indicated by rarefaction of sorted-subset datasets, despite the large sequencing depth. Pairwise subsampling led to the expectation that sequencing depth would affect the degree of clonotype sharing among donors. Naive subsets generally had larger estimated clonotype richness than memory subsets. About 5% of naive CD4, 3.5% of naive CD8, approximately 2% of memory CD4, and 0.35% to 0.4% of memory CD8 clonotypes were shared across several donors.

Using the deep immunoSEQ assay, TCR CDR3 regions were amplified from genomic DNA by multiplex PCR. For each cell subset, the extracted genomic DNA was distributed evenly across all wells of several immunoSEQ 96-well plates, and each plate served as one replicate. For sorted subsets, approximately 200 ng of genomic DNA, equivalent to about 30,000 T cell genomes, went into each replicate PCR. Purified libraries were quantified with a Qubit 3.0 fluorometer, sized on a Bioanalyzer 2100, and re-quantified with the KAPA Library Quantification kit. Each immunoSEQ 96-well plate was sequenced on its own single-read 150-cycle Illumina NextSeq 550 flow cell. The original pipeline was this. The immunoSEQ output contained only junctional sequences without quality scores, so filtering could not match that applied to full-length reads. Sequences were annotated with PyIR, a Python wrapper for IgBLAST v1.9, using IMGT germline references to assign V/J genes and CDR3. Any read was removed if the V/J assignment was weak (E-value above 1e-6), the CDR3 was missing, or the read contained stop codons, out-of-frame junctions, or ambiguous translated residues. V3J clonotypes were defined as sequences sharing an identical inferred V gene, J gene, and CDR3 amino acid sequence. Percentage overlap between repertoires was calculated by dividing the number of shared unique clonotypes by the size of the smaller repertoire. RTK rarefaction, the Chao1 estimator, and Recon v2.1 estimates of unobserved clonotypes were used to assess repertoire richness. For all TCRbeta clonotypes obtained by the gDNA method from a few donors, generation probabilities were computed with OLGA. In its TCRdb copy, this immuneACCESS table keeps in-frame sequences only and misses some clones. Where compared with another copy, unresolved V genes explain less than half of these, and the others have no known cause. The DNA was the basis for D and trimming; V, J and clone size are from that table. In all, the sample holds 190,000 or so clones, and approximately 61% of those were seen once. In total, the top ten clones hold 10% of the sample.

According to the germline V gene, CDR1 reads SQVTM and CDR2 reads ANQGSEA. V is reduced by 4 bases and J by 5 bases, leaving a spacing of 9 bases between them. The CDR3 goes from the cysteine to the phenylalanine over 11 residues. Only the CDR3 portion is preserved as DNA: 33 bases, with reading frame beginning at the first base. Note on this clone: The antigen this receptor binds is unknown. It has no much larger one-base neighbor in the sample; base qualities were not kept.

Donors were healthy HIV-negative adults with no recently reported acute infections or vaccinations. Every donor was a Caucasian adult residing in Nashville, Tennessee, USA. CD4+ T cells were enriched by magnetic negative selection; naive cells were then positively selected on CD45RA, and the negative fraction formed the memory subset. Blood was collected by leukapheresis, and PBMCs were isolated by Ficoll-Histopaque density gradient centrifugation and then cryopreserved in liquid nitrogen vapor phase. Purity and quantity of every magnetically sorted T cell population were checked by analytical flow cytometry. From each sorted fraction, genomic DNA was isolated and quantified by UV absorbance on a Nanodrop 2000c.

The sequence came from a man younger than 45 in good health. The rearrangement combines TRBV29-1 with TRBJ2-7; possibly the D gene is TRBD2, per 5 matching bases. The sample consisted of memory CD4+ T cells sorted from blood. The intended sense of this specimen's cell subset or site label: CD45RA-negative fraction. The nucleotides read TGCAGCGTTGGAGGGCGGGACGAGCAGTACTTC. The encoded protein is CSVGGRDEQYF.